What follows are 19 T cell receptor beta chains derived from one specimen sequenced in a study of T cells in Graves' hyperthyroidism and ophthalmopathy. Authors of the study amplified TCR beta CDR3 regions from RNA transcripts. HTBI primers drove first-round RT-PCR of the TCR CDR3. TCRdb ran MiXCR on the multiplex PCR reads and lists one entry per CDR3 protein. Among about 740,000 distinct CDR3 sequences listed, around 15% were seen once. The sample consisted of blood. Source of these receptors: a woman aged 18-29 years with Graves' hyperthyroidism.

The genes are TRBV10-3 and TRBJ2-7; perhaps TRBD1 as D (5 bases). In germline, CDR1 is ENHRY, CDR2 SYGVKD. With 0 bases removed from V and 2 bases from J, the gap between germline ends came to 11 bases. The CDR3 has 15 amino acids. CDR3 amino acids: CAISESLDSTYEQYF. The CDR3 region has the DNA TGTGCCATCAGTGAGTCGTTAGACAGTACCTACGAGCAGTACTTC.

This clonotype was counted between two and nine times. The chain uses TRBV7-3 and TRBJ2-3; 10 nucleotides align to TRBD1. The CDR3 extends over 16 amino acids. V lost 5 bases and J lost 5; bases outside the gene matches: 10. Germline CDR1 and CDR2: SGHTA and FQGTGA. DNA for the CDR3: TGTGCCAGCAGCCGATACGACAGGGGGCTAGGAGATACGCAGTATTTT. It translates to CASSRYDRGLGDTQYF.

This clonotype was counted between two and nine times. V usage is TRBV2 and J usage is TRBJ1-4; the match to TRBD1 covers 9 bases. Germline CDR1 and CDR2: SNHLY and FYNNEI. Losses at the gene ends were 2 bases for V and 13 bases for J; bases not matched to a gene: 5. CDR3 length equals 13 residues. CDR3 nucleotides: TGTGCCAGCAGTGAACAGGACAGGGGAGGACTGTTTTTT. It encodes CASSEQDRGGLFF.

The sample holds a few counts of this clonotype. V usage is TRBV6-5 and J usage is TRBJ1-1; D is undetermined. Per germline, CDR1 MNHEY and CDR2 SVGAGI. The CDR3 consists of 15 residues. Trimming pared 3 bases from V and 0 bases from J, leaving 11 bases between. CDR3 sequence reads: CASSYAARMNTEAFF. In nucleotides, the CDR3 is TGTGCCAGCAGTTATGCAGCTAGAATGAACACTGAAGCTTTCTTT.

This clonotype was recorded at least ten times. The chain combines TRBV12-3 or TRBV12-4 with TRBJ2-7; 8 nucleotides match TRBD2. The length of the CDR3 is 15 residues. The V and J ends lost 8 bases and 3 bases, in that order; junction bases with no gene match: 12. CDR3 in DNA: TGTGCCAGCTGCCAGCGAGGTAGCGGGAACTACGAGCAGTACTTC. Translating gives CASCQRGSGNYEQYF.

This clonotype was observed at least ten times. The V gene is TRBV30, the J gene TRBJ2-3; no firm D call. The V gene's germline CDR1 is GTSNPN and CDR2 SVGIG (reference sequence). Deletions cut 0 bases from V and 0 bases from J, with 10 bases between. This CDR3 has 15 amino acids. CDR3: CAWSVRALSTDTQYF. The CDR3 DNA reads TGTGCCTGGAGTGTAAGAGCGTTGAGCACAGATACGCAGTATTTT.

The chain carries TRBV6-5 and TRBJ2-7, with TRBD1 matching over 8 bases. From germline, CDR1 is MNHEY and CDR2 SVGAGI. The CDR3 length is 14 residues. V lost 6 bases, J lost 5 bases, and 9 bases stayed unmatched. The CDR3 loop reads CASSQVTGAHEQYF. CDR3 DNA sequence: TGTGCCAGCAGCCAAGTGACAGGGGCCCACGAGCAGTACTTC.

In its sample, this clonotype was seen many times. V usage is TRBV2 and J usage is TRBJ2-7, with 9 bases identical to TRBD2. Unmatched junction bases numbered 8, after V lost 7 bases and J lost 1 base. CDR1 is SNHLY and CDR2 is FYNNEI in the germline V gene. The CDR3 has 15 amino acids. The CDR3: CASIGASGISYEQYF. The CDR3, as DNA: TGTGCCAGCATAGGTGCTAGCGGGATATCCTACGAGCAGTACTTC.

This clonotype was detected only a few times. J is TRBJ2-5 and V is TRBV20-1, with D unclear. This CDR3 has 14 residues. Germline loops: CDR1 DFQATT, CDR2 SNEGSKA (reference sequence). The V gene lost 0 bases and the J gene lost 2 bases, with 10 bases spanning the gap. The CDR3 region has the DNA TGCAGTGCTAGAGATGCCCCGATTCAAGAGACCCAGTACTTC. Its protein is CSARDAPIQETQYF.

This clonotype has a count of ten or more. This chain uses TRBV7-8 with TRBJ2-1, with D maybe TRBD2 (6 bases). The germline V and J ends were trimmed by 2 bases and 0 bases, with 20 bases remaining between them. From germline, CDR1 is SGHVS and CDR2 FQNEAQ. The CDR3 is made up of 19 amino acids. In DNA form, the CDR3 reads TGTGCCAGCAGCTTAAAGCGCCCAGGAGTAGCGGCCTCCTACAATGAGCAGTTCTTC. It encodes CASSLKRPGVAASYNEQFF.

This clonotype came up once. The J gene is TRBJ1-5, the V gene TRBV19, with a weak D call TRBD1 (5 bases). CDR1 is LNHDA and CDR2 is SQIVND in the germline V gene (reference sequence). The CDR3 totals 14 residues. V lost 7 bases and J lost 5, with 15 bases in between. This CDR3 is CASNRRAVDQPQHF. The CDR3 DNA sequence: TGTGCCAGTAATCGCAGGGCGGTCGATCAGCCCCAGCATTTT.

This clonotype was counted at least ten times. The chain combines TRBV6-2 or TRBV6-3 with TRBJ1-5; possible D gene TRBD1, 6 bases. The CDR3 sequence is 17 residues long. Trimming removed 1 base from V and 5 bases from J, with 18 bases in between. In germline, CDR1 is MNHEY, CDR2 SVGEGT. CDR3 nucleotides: TGTGCCAGCAGTTACTTCGGGTTTTGGACAGAGGATCAGCCCCAGCATTTT. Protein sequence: CASSYFGFWTEDQPQHF.

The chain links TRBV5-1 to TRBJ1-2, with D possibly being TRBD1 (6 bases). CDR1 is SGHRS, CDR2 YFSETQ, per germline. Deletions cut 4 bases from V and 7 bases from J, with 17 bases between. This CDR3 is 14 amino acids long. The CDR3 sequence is CASSPFDRRFGYTF. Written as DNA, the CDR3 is TGCGCCAGCAGCCCATTCGACAGGAGATTTGGCTACACCTTC.

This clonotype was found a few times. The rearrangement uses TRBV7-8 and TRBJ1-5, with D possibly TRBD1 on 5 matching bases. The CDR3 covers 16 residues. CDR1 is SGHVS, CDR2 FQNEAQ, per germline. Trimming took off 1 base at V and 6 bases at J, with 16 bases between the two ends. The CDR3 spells CASSLEGDPSRQPQHF. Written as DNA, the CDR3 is TGTGCCAGCAGCTTAGAAGGGGACCCATCGCGTCAGCCCCAGCATTTT.

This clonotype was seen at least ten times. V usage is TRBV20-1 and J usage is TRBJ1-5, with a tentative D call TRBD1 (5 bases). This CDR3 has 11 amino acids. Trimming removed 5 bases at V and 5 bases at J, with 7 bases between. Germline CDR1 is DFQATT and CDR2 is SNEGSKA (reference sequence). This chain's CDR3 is CSAGDDQPQHF. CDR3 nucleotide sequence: TGCAGTGCTGGGGACGATCAGCCCCAGCATTTT.

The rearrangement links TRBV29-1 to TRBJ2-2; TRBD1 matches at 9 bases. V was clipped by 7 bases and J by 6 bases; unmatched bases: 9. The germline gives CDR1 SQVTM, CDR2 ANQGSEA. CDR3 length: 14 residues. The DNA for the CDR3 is TGCAGCGGAAAACAGGGGGCTCTTGCCGGGGAGCTGTTTTTT. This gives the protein CSGKQGALAGELFF.

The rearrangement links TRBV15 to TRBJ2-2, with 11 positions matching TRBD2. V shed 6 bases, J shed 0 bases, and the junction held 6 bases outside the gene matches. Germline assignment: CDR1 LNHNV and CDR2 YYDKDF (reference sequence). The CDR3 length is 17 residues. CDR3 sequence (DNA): TGTGCCACCAGTAGGACTAGCGGGTATACGAACACCGGGGAGCTGTTTTTT. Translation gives CATSRTSGYTNTGELFF.

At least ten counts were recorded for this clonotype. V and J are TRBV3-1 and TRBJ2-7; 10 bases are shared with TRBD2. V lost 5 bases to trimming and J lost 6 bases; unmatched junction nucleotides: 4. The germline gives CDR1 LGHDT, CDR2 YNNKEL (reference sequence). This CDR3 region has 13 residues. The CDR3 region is CASSIPSGSEQYF. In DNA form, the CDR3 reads TGTGCCAGCAGCATACCTAGCGGGAGCGAGCAGTACTTC.

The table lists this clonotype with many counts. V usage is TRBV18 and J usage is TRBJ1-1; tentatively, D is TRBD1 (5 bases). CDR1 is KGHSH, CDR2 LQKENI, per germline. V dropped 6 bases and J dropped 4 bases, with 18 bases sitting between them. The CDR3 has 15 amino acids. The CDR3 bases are TGTGCCAGCTCGCCGCCGGGGGTTGGGTCCACTGAAGCTTTCTTT. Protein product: CASSPPGVGSTEAFF. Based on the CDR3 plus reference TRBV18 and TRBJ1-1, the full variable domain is NAGVMQNPRHLVRRRGQEARLRCSPMKGHSHVYWYRQLPEEGLKFMVYLQKENIIDESGMPKERFSAEFPKEGPSILRIQQVVRGDSAAYFCASSPPGVGSTEAFFGQGTRLTVV.